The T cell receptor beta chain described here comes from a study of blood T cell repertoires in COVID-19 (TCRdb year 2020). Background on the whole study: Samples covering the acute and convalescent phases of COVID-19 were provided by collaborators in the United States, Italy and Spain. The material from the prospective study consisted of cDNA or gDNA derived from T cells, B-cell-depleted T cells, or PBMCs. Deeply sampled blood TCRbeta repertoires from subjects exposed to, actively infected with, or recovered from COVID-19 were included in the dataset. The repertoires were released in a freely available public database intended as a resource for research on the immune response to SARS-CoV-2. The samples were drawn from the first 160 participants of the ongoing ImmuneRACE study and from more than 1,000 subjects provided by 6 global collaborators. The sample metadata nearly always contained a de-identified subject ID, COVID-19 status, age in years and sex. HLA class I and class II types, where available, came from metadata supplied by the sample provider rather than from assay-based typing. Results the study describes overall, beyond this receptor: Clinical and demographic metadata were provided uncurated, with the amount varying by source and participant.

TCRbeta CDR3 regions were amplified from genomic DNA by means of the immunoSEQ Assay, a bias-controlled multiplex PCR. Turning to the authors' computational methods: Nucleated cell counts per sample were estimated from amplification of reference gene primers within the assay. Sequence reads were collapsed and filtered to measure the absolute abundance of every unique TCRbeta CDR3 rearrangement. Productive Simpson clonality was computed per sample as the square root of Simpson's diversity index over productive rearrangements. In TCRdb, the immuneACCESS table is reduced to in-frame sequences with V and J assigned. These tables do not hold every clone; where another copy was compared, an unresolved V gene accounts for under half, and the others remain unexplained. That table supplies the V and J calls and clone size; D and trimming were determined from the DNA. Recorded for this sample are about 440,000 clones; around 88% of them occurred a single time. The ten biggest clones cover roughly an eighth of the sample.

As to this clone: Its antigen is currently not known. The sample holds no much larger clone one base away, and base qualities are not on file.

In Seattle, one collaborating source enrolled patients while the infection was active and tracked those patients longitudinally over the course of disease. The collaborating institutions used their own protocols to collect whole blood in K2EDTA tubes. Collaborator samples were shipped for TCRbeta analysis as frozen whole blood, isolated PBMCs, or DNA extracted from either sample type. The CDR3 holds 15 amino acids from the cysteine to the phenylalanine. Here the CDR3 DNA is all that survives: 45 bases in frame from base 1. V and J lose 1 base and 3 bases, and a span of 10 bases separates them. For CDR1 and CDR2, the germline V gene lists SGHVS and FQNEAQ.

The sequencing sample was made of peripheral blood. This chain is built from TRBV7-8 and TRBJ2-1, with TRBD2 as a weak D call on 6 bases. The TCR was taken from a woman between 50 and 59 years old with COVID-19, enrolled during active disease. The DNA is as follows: TGTGCCAGCAGCTTAGGGAGGGTGGGCTACAATGAGCAGTTCTTC. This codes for CASSLGRVGYNEQFF.